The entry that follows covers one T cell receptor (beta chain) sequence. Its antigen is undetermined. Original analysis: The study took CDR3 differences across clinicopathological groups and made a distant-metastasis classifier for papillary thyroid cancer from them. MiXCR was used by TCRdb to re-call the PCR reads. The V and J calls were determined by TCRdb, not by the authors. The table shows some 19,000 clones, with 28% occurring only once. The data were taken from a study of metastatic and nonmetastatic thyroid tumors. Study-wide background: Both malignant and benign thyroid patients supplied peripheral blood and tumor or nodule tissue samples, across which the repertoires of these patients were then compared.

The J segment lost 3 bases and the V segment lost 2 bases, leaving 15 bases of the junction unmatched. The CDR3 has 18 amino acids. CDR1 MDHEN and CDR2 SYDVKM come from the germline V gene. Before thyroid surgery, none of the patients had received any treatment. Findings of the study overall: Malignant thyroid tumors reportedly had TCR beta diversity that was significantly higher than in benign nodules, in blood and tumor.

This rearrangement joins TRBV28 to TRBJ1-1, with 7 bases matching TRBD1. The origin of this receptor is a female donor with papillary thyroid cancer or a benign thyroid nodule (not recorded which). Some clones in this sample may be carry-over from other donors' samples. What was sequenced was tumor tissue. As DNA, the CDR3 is TGTGCCAGCAGTTTAGAGGGCAGGGGGTATTTGGGGTACACTGAAGCTTTCTTT. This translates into CASSLEGRGYLGYTEAFF. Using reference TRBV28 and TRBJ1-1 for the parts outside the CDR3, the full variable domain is DVKVTQSSRYLVKRTGEKVFLECVQDMDHENMFWYRQDPGLGLRLIYFSYDVKMKEKGDIPEGYSVSREKKERFSLILESASTNQTSMYLCASSLEGRGYLGYTEAFFGQGTRLTVV.